This T cell receptor (beta chain) stems from a study of spatial heterogeneity in lung cancer (dated 2019 in TCRdb). Study-level background: Beta-chain transcripts were consistently detected in greater numbers than alpha-chain transcripts, which likely reflected higher beta-chain transcript abundance. In the raw uncorrected reads, each unique combination of TCR and UMI appeared more than ten times on average. Both alpha and beta chains were TCR-sequenced in samples taken at surgery, namely 220 tumor regions, approximately 63 matched nontumor lung samples and some 53 PBMC samples. TCR repertoire features were related to nonsynonymous mutation counts determined by whole-exome sequencing of tumor tissue. In non-small cell lung cancer, the study quantitatively compared TCR alpha and beta repertoires across several tumor regions, matched nontumor lung, and blood.

Receptor amplification or capture employed 5' RACE. The sequencer was a NextSeq 500. To allow correction of PCR and sequencing errors, the TCR library protocol tagged every TCR cDNA molecule with a unique molecular identifier. The authors processed their data as follows. TCR identification, UMI-based error correction and CDR3 extraction were all carried out with Decombinator tools. TCRs above a frequency of 2 per 1,000, corresponding to the top 1% of the tumor frequency distribution, were defined as expanded. Renyi diversity was computed with the R vegan package after each repertoire had been subsampled 100 times to 5,000 TCRs. CDR3 similarity networks were constructed using string-kernel similarity of amino acid triplets, with links drawn between CDR3s whose pairwise similarity was above 0.82. The public reads were run again by TCRdb, first through fastp at Q25 and then through MiXCR, and only productive beta chains were kept. Identical CDR3 protein sequences are pooled into one entry, listed with their most common genes and DNA. TCRdb, not the original authors, processed these V and J calls. This sample is represented by tens of thousands of distinct CDR3 sequences; less than 15% of them were singletons. Clones ranked in the top ten supply under 7.5% of the sample.

Study-level results and caveats: Additional single-cell paired TCR alpha and beta sequencing was considered necessary to confirm, at a functional level, the hypothesis that regional TCRs recognize regional mutations. Ubiquitous expanded tumor TCRs showed up in blood more often at tumor resection than at routine follow-up.

Concerning this clonotype: Its target antigen remains unknown. Germline is not matched at one junction end, which may reflect a read error.

Sample time point, as interpreted from the label and publication: sample taken at primary tumor resection. For TCR sequencing, whole RNA was extracted from tumor and nontumor lung tissue, or from cryopreserved PBMC samples, and no cell sorting was done. Donors were some 78 patients with early-stage, untreated non-small cell lung cancer from the lung TRACERx cohort. A patient was chosen for TCR sequencing only when enough RNA was available from at least two tumor regions. The CDR3 runs 14 residues from the cysteine to the phenylalanine. Only the CDR3 DNA is retained, 42 bases long and in frame from the first base. The germline V gene supplies CDR1 SGHRS and CDR2 YFSETQ.

Material: PBMCs, obtained at surgery. The sequence links TRBV5-1 to TRBJ2-3, with a weak D call of TRBD1 (5 bases match). This receptor was taken from a male donor with early-stage non-small cell lung cancer. The DNA sequence is as follows: TGCGCCAGCACCTTGGCAGGGTCGACAGATACGCAGTATTTT. Its amino acids are CASTLAGSTDTQYF.